These T cell receptor beta chains were read from a single sample in a study of CD8 T cells in Susac syndrome. TCRdb reprocessed the immunoSEQ multiplex PCR reads via MiXCR and lists one record per CDR3 protein. The table shows 100,000 to 150,000 distinct CDR3 sequences, with approximately 93% occurring only once. Sequencing was performed on CD8+ T cells from PBMCs. The receptor set was obtained from a human donor with multiple sclerosis. CDR3s include the opening cysteine and the closing phenylalanine or tryptophan. The D gene is left open where the match is weak. A clone size is listed for some rows: how often the clone was seen (once, few, many), or a class if it is expanded.

CDR3aa: CASSQVHTYPLPNEQFF
CDR3nt: TGTGCCAGCAGCCAAGTCCATACCTACCCCCTCCCGAATGAGCAGTTCTTC
d_gene: -
j_gene: TRBJ2-1
abundance: -
v_gene: TRBV4-2

CDR3aa: CATSEPHATGGYVLTF
CDR3nt: TGTGCCACCAGTGAACCCCATGCGACAGGCGGTTACGTCCTGACTTTC
d_gene: -
j_gene: TRBJ2-6
abundance: -
v_gene: TRBV24-1

CDR3aa: CASSPDRDEAFF
CDR3nt: TGTGCCAGCAGCCCTGACAGGGATGAAGCTTTCTTT
d_gene: TRBD1
j_gene: TRBJ1-1
abundance: once
v_gene: TRBV5-4

CDR3aa: CASSRGQYQETQYF
CDR3nt: TGTGCCAGCAGCCGCGGACAGTACCAAGAGACCCAGTACTTC
d_gene: -
j_gene: TRBJ2-5
abundance: -
v_gene: TRBV5-4

CDR3aa: CASSFAPNMSTNEKLFF
CDR3nt: TGCGCCAGCAGTTTCGCCCCCAACATGTCAACTAATGAAAAACTGTTTTTT
d_gene: -
j_gene: TRBJ1-4
abundance: -
v_gene: TRBV5-1

CDR3aa: CASSPTGEDTQYF
CDR3nt: TGTGCCAGCAGCCCGACAGGGGAAGATACGCAGTATTTT
d_gene: TRBD1
j_gene: TRBJ2-3
abundance: -
v_gene: TRBV7-9

CDR3aa: CATSTRGNTIYF
CDR3nt: TGTGCCACCAGCACCCGGGGAAACACCATATATTTT
d_gene: -
j_gene: TRBJ1-3
abundance: -
v_gene: TRBV15

CDR3aa: CASTEAPWAETQYF
CDR3nt: TGTGCCAGCACCGAAGCCCCGTGGGCTGAGACCCAGTACTTC
d_gene: -
j_gene: TRBJ2-5
abundance: -
v_gene: TRBV9

CDR3aa: CASSGYGANEKLFF
CDR3nt: TGTGCCAGCAGCGGCTACGGGGCTAATGAAAAACTGTTTTTT
d_gene: -
j_gene: TRBJ1-4
abundance: -
v_gene: TRBV7-9

CDR3aa: CASSQGTYQPQHF
CDR3nt: TGTGCCAGCAGTCAGGGTACCTATCAGCCCCAGCATTTT
d_gene: -
j_gene: TRBJ1-5
abundance: once
v_gene: TRBV27

CDR3aa: CASSFTGDKTEAFF
CDR3nt: TGTGCCAGCAGCTTCACAGGGGATAAGACTGAAGCTTTCTTT
d_gene: TRBD1
j_gene: TRBJ1-1
abundance: -
v_gene: TRBV11-2

CDR3aa: CASSLVLTLAGDNEQFF
CDR3nt: TGCGCCAGCAGCTTGGTGTTGACACTAGCGGGAGACAATGAGCAGTTCTTC
d_gene: TRBD2
j_gene: TRBJ2-1
abundance: -
v_gene: TRBV5-1

CDR3aa: CAISEGSSYEQYF
CDR3nt: TGTGCCATCAGTGAAGGCAGTTCCTACGAGCAGTACTTC
d_gene: -
j_gene: TRBJ2-7
abundance: -
v_gene: TRBV10-3

CDR3aa: CASSYSSASSYNEQFF
CDR3nt: TGTGCCAGCAGCTATTCTAGCGCAAGCTCCTACAATGAGCAGTTCTTC
d_gene: -
j_gene: TRBJ2-1
abundance: once
v_gene: TRBV7-6

CDR3aa: CASSPSSGGTSTDTQYF
CDR3nt: TGTGCCAGCTCACCTTCTAGCGGGGGCACTAGCACAGATACGCAGTATTTT
d_gene: TRBD2
j_gene: TRBJ2-3
abundance: -
v_gene: TRBV18